The T cell receptor beta chain under discussion was sequenced for a study of blood T cells in healthy people across ages. General observations from the study: As naive T cell percentage varied, TCR beta diversity correlated strongly with it.

The length of the CDR3 is 15 residues. The V gene lost 2 bases and the J gene lost 7 bases, with 16 bases spanning the gap. Germline CDR1 and CDR2: MDHEN and SYDVKM. For the second PCR, which ran for about 7 to 11 cycles, a sample-barcoded 5' primer and a J-beta primer mix were used. MiXCR, run by TCRdb on the 5' RACE reads, gives a single entry per CDR3 protein. The table has approximately 350,000 distinct CDR3 sequences, about half seen once. About this clonotype itself: As yet, its antigen is unknown.

Isolating PBMCs gave at least 7 million of these cells per sample. Sequencing was performed on blood. This sequence joins TRBV28 and TRBJ2-3; unclear D gene. This clonotype was sampled from a man in his sixties in good health. The CDR3 nucleotides read TGTGCCAGCAGTTTACGGGCAGTTCCTAGTAATACGCAGTATTTT. This translates into CASSLRAVPSNTQYF.